This TCR beta chain was identified during a study of shared clonotypes between healthy human individuals. Turning to the study itself: Per donor, three plates held CD4 naive cells, three held CD4 memory, two held CD8 naive and one held CD8 memory.

Per the authors' pipeline: ImmunoSEQ gave junction-only sequences without quality scores, so filtering differed. The repertoire was sequenced with immunoSEQ multiplex PCR; TCRdb's copy has only in-frame clones and lacks some. For V, J and clone size, that table is used; D and trimming come from the DNA. The sample includes about 680,000 clones, about 90% of them seen just once. CD45RO-negative, CCR7-selected cells formed the naive CD8 fraction, which excluded terminally differentiated effector memory CD45RA+ cells. Points on this clone: What it binds is unknown.

Broader study findings: Naive CD4 clonotypes overlapped across a few donors at approximately 5%.

Sequenced material: naive CD8+ T cells sorted from blood. The TCR sequence derives from a man aged 30-40 years in good health.

The DNA of the CDR3 is TGTGCCAGCGGAGAGGGTAGAGCTAGCGGGGGGCAAAGCTCTGGGGCCAACGTCCTGACTTTC. It codes for CASGEGRASGGQSSGANVLTF. The rearrangement links TRBV27 to TRBJ2-6, with 11 bases aligning to TRBD2. Germline values: CDR1 MNHEY, CDR2 SMNVEV (reference sequence). The CDR3 runs to 21 residues. The trim removed 8 bases at V and 0 bases at J, leaving 18 bases unmatched. The whole variable domain, remainder taken from reference TRBV27 and TRBJ2-6, is EAQVTQNPRYLITVTGKKLTVTCSQNMNHEYMSWYRQDPGLGLRQIYYSMNVEVTDKGDVPEGYKVSRKEKRNFPLILESPSPNQTSLYFCASGEGRASGGQSSGANVLTFGAGSRLTVL.